This TCR beta chain derives from a study of T cell repertoires in cytomegalovirus infection. Study results and limitations: Clonotypes of TCR beta that were HLA-C-restricted and CMV-specific dominated the ex vivo response. Pooled public TCR beta family frequency picked out CMV carriers with the relevant HLA.

With respect to this clonotype: Its antigen is undetermined.

TCRdb processed the reads anew with MiXCR; each CDR3 protein has one entry. This sample has around 95,000 distinct CDR3 sequences; 29% occur once, and the top ten carry around 68%. CDR1 and CDR2 (germline): MNHEY, SMNVEV (reference sequence). The V end lost 0 bases, the J end lost 11 bases, and 13 bases lay between the germline ends. The CDR3 loop spans 13 amino acids. This TCR came from a human donor in good health (CMV status not recorded). Some clones in this sample may be carry-over from other donors' samples. This specimen consisted of CD8+ T cells from cultured PBMCs, obtained from culture after CMV antigen stimulation. The chain uses TRBV27 and TRBJ1-1; D is uncertain. For the CDR3, the DNA is TGTGCCAGCAGTTTATCCGGCCCTTTCAATGCTTTCTTT. Translation: CASSLSGPFNAFF.